One and the same sample provided the 17 T cell receptor beta chains below, sequenced in a study of blood T cell repertoires in COVID-19. Profiling relied on immunoSEQ multiplex PCR, and the TCRdb table lists in-frame clones only, not all of them. This sample has nearly 110,000 clones, with about two thirds found just once. The sequenced sample was peripheral blood. These receptors were obtained from a human donor with acute or convalescent COVID-19. The donor label of this sample is uncertain.

The V gene is TRBV9, the J gene TRBJ2-7, with a possible D match to TRBD1 (5 bases). The germline gives CDR1 SGDLS, CDR2 YYNGEE. The CDR3 extends over 16 amino acids. V dropped 4 bases and J dropped 0 bases, with 17 bases sitting between them. The CDR3 region has the DNA TGTGCCAGCAGCCCAGATCGTGGGGCGCGCTCCTACGAGCAGTACTTC. Encoded protein: CASSPDRGARSYEQYF.

The chain is built from TRBV18 and TRBJ1-2, with TRBD1 matching over 10 bases. From germline, CDR1 is KGHSH and CDR2 LQKENI. The CDR3 has 14 amino acids. V shed 3 bases, J shed 7 bases, and the junction held 5 bases outside the gene matches. CDR3 nucleotide sequence: TGTGCCAGCTCACCCGACAGGGGGCATTCTGGCTACACCTTC. This translates into CASSPDRGHSGYTF. The full variable domain, rest sourced from reference TRBV18 and TRBJ1-2, is NAGVMQNPRHLVRRRGQEARLRCSPMKGHSHVYWYRQLPEEGLKFMVYLQKENIIDESGMPKERFSAEFPKEGPSILRIQQVVRGDSAAYFCASSPDRGHSGYTFGSGTRLTVV.

This clone was seen repeatedly, ten times or more. The J gene is TRBJ2-6, the V gene TRBV19; D uncertain. The CDR3 is 15 residues long. The V end was cut by 7 bases, the J end by 1 base, with 11 bases between. The V gene's germline CDR1 is LNHDA and CDR2 SQIVND (reference sequence). CDR3 in amino acids: CASTDERSGANVLTF. The CDR3 coding sequence is TGTGCCAGTACCGACGAGAGGTCTGGGGCCAACGTCCTGACTTTC.

The chain is built from TRBV28 and TRBJ2-7; D possibly corresponds to TRBD1 (5 bases). CDR3 size: 12 residues. Trimming removed 10 bases at V and 3 bases at J, with 13 bases between. The germline CDR1 and CDR2 sequences are MDHEN and SYDVKM. The CDR3 reads CATTTGRYEQYF. The CDR3 coding sequence is TGTGCCACCACCACAGGCCGCTACGAGCAGTACTTC.

The rearrangement links TRBV4-2 to TRBJ1-5; D is perhaps TRBD1 (5 bases). The CDR3 runs 23 residues. CDR1 LGHNA and CDR2 YNFKEQ come from the germline V gene. Trimming took 4 bases from V and 0 from J, leaving 34 bases between them. The CDR3 protein is CASSPTPPAGGGVGRYSNQPQHF. DNA for the CDR3: TGTGCCAGCAGCCCGACCCCACCCGCCGGGGGAGGGGTAGGGCGGTATAGCAATCAGCCCCAGCATTTT.

V usage is TRBV18 and J usage is TRBJ1-3, with TRBD1 matching 7 bases. Germline trimming cut 2 bases from V and 4 bases from J; bases unmatched to any gene: 11. Germline V lookup: CDR1 KGHSH, CDR2 LQKENI. This CDR3 contains 17 residues. The CDR3 loop reads CASSPIADRRSGNTIYF. In DNA form, the CDR3 reads TGTGCCAGCTCACCAATAGCGGACAGGCGGTCCGGAAACACCATATATTTT.

The V gene is TRBV11-2, the J gene TRBJ2-7, with TRBD1 matching 10 bases. CDR1 is SGHAT and CDR2 is FQNNGV in the germline V gene. The trim removed 5 bases at V and 4 bases at J, leaving 8 bases unmatched. The length of the CDR3 is 15 residues. The CDR3 loop is CASSPDRGRMYEQYV. In DNA, the CDR3 is TGTGCCAGCAGCCCCGACAGGGGGCGTATGTACGAGCAGTACGTC.

The genes are TRBV30 and TRBJ2-7; 7 bases match TRBD2. This CDR3 spans 12 amino acids. Germline CDR1 and CDR2: GTSNPN and SVGIG (reference sequence). V lost 1 base, J lost 3 bases, and 0 bases stayed unmatched. The chain's CDR3 is CAWSAGGYEQYV. The CDR3 region has the DNA TGTGCCTGGAGTGCGGGGGGCTACGAGCAGTACGTC.

This chain connects TRBV2 to TRBJ2-3; D perhaps matches TRBD1 (8 bases). CDR1 is SNHLY and CDR2 is FYNNEI in the germline V gene. V lost 4 bases and J 0 bases, leaving 11 bases between the germline ends. The CDR3 is 15 residues long. CDR3 sequence reads: CASSAQGGSTDTQYF. The CDR3 nucleotides read TGTGCCAGCAGTGCACAGGGGGGGAGCACAGATACGCAGTATTTT.

The CDR3 region has the DNA TGTGCCACCAATGCCGGGACAGGGGCCACTGAAGCTTTCTTT. As protein: CATNAGTGATEAFF. V and J are TRBV2 and TRBJ1-1, with 10 bases matching TRBD1. Germline V lookup: CDR1 SNHLY, CDR2 FYNNEI. The V segment lost 10 bases and the J segment 4 bases; nucleotides outside the gene matches: 9. This CDR3 region has 14 residues. Using reference TRBV2 and TRBJ1-1 for the parts outside the CDR3, the full variable domain is EPEVTQTPSHQVTQMGQEVILRCVPISNHLYFYWYRQILGQKVEFLVSFYNNEISEKSEIFDDQFSVERPDGSNFTLKIRSTKLEDSAMYFCATNAGTGATEAFFGQGTRLTVV.

The chain joins TRBV24-1 to TRBJ1-4; D is perhaps TRBD1 (5 bases). The CDR3 is 15 amino acids. Trimming cost V 3 bases and J 3 bases, with 10 bases left between them. In germline, CDR1 is KGHDR, CDR2 SFDVKD. CDR3 sequence reads: CATSDTRGANEKLFF. CDR3 nucleotide sequence: TGTGCCACCAGTGATACCCGGGGGGCTAATGAAAAACTGTTTTTT.

The V and J genes are TRBV11-1 and TRBJ2-1, with 8 bases lining up with TRBD2. This CDR3 contains 15 residues. CDR1 SGHAT and CDR2 FQDESV come from the germline V gene (reference sequence). With V trimmed by 0 bases and J by 10 bases, 8 bases remained unmatched. CDR3 protein: CASSLASGGAGEQFF. The CDR3, as DNA: TGTGCCAGCAGCTTAGCCTCCGGGGGGGCCGGAGAGCAGTTCTTC.

The CDR3 DNA reads TGTGCCAGCAGCGACTCGGGGGGGCCCCAAGAGACCCAGTACTTC. Protein product: CASSDSGGPQETQYF. This rearrangement joins TRBV7-3 to TRBJ2-5, with 8 bases aligning to TRBD2. The CDR3 has 15 amino acids. Per the germline V gene, CDR1 is SGHTA and CDR2 is FQGTGA. J lost 1 base, V lost 5 bases, and 6 bases had no gene match.

With regard to this clone: One junction end disagrees with the germline gene, perhaps due to a read error. The chain links TRBV7-7 to TRBJ1-3, with D uncertain. This CDR3 comprises 17 residues. Germline V gene data show CDR1 as SSHAT and CDR2 as FNYEAQ (reference sequence). The CDR3 here is CASSSRVPKLLGNTIYF. The CDR3 nucleotides read TGTGCTAGCAGCTCCCGGGTACCCAAGCTACTTGGAAACACCATATATTTT. Combining the CDR3 with reference TRBV7-7 and TRBJ1-3 gives the whole variable domain GAGVSQSPRYKVTKRGQDVTLRCDPISSHATLYWYQQALGQGPEFLTYFNYEAQPDKSGLPSDRFSAERPEGSISTLTIQRTEQRDSAMYRCASSSRVPKLLGNTIYFGEGSWLTVV.

This clone appeared once. V and J are TRBV3-1 (or the pseudogene TRBV3-2) and TRBJ1-5; D is undetermined. V was shortened by 0 bases and J by 0 bases, with 6 bases between the two germline ends. This CDR3 comprises 15 residues. Germline assignment: CDR1 LGHDT and CDR2 YNNKEL (reference sequence). This CDR3 is CASSQDTGSNQPQHF. The CDR3 DNA sequence: TGTGCCAGCAGCCAAGATACGGGTAGCAATCAGCCCCAGCATTTT.

Many counts were recorded for this clone. This chain connects TRBV5-5 to TRBJ1-4; D is possibly TRBD1 (6 bases). The CDR3 contains 14 residues. Trimming removed 4 bases from V and 8 bases from J, with 15 bases in between. Germline V gene lookup returns CDR1 SGHKS and CDR2 YYEKEE (reference sequence). DNA of the CDR3: TGTGCCAGCAGCCCTCTACAGGGTGGAGAAAAACTGTTTTTT. This translates into CASSPLQGGEKLFF.

This clone was seen ten or more times. The chain couples TRBV2 to TRBJ1-3; D may be TRBD1 (5 bases). CDR1 and CDR2 from the germline V gene are SNHLY and FYNNEI. This CDR3 has 15 amino acids. V gave up 4 bases and J gave up 2 bases, with 12 bases separating them. DNA for the CDR3: TGTGCCAGCAGTGGGAGGGGAGGGGCTGGAAACACCATATATTTT. As protein: CASSGRGGAGNTIYF.